The clone carrying this TCR beta chain came up once. Its antigen remains unidentified. The sample originates from a study of cytomegalovirus exposure and HLA in healthy donors. The germline V and J ends were trimmed by 5 bases and 2 bases, with 16 bases remaining between them. Germline-derived CDR1 and CDR2 are MDHEN and SYDVKM. CDR3 length: 15 amino acids. The PCR made use of 60 Vbeta and 13 Jbeta primers. Data came from immunoSEQ multiplex PCR; TCRdb stores just in-frame clones and leaves some out. This sample has about 160,000 clones, with 70% to 85% found just once. General study findings and limits: Per a later analysis, 15,000 to 20,000 TCR beta sequences showed association with HLA alleles at 0.05 false discovery rate. Prediction of most subjects' HLA-A and HLA-B alleles by TCR beta sequences was reportedly accurate.

The chain carries TRBV28 and TRBJ2-7; D may be TRBD1 (5 bases). The origin of this receptor is a man aged 40-50 years in good health and CMV-seronegative. Sequenced input: PBMCs. DNA for the CDR3: TGTGCCAGCAGTCCTAGGGGCCTTCCACCCTACGAGCAGTACTTC. This sequence encodes CASSPRGLPPYEQYF.